This is a list of T cell receptor beta chains from one sample in a study of blood T cell repertoires in COVID-19. Repertoires were generated with immunoSEQ multiplex PCR, while TCRdb's copy carries only in-frame clones and drops some. The profile shows over 150,000 clones, about 88% of them singletons. Sequences were obtained from peripheral blood. The source is a woman between 55 and 75 years old with COVID-19, enrolled during active disease. Each CDR3 is given with its conserved first and last residue. The D gene is left open where the match is weak. Expanded clones get a size class; other rows say once, few or many, or leave the size out.

v_gene	abundance	j_gene	d_gene	CDR3nt	CDR3aa
TRBV5-1	-	TRBJ2-4	-	TGCGCCAGCAGCTTGGGATCAGTTAAAAACATTCAGTACTTC	CASSLGSVKNIQYF
TRBV6-5	-	TRBJ2-3	-	TGTGCAGGGGCCAGCACAGATACGCAGTATTTT	CAGASTDTQYF
TRBV15	-	TRBJ2-1	TRBD1	TGTGCCACCAGCTACCGGGACAGGGGGCTCAATGAGCAGTTCTTC	CATSYRDRGLNEQFF
TRBV3-1/TRBV3-2	-	TRBJ1-4	TRBD1	TGTGCCAGCAGCCAGGACAGGGGGCTCAAAAAACTGTTTTTT	CASSQDRGLKKLFF
TRBV12-3/TRBV12-4	-	TRBJ1-3	-	TGTGCCAGCAGACGACAGGGAAACACCATATATTTT	CASRRQGNTIYF
TRBV27	-	TRBJ1-2	-	TGTGCCAGCAGTGCGCACAGGGACTATGGCTACACCTTC	CASSAHRDYGYTF
TRBV4-2	-	TRBJ1-4	-	TGTGCCAGCAGCCAAGTCGGGGGAGTAGATGAAAAACTGTTTTTT	CASSQVGGVDEKLFF
TRBV19	few	TRBJ1-1	-	TGTGCCAGTAGCGGAGGGGCAGGACTCTCGAACACTGAAGCTTTCTTT	CASSGGAGLSNTEAFF
TRBV3-1/TRBV3-2	-	TRBJ1-1	TRBD1	TGTGCCAGCAGCCGCACAGGGGTTGGCACTGAAGCTTTCTTT	CASSRTGVGTEAFF
TRBV7-8	-	TRBJ1-1	-	TGTGCCAGCAGCTTAGCGGAAGAGGACATGAACACTGAAGCTTTCTTT	CASSLAEEDMNTEAFF
TRBV6-5	-	TRBJ2-3	-	TGTGCCAGCAGCCGACTAGGGCAGGGCACAGATACGCAGTATTTT	CASSRLGQGTDTQYF
TRBV7-2	once	TRBJ1-1	-	TGTGCCAGCAGCATCCCGGGAATGTTGGCTTTCTTT	CASSIPGMLAFF
TRBV19	-	TRBJ1-5	-	TGTGCCAGTAGTATAGTTGCGGGATCAGGCAATCAGCCCCAGCATTTT	CASSIVAGSGNQPQHF
TRBV5-1	-	TRBJ2-2	-	TGCGCCAGCGGACTGAACACCGGGGAGCTGTTTTTT	CASGLNTGELFF
TRBV6-1	-	TRBJ1-5	TRBD1	TGTGCCAGCAGTGGGCCACAGGGGGCTGTAATTCAGCCCCAGCATTTT	CASSGPQGAVIQPQHF
TRBV11-3	-	TRBJ2-2	-	TGTGCCAGCAGCCCCAATTTAGGGGCGGTCGGGGAGCTGTTTTTT	CASSPNLGAVGELFF
TRBV6-2/TRBV6-3	-	TRBJ1-4	-	TGTGCCAGCAGCACGACAGACCTTCGGGAAAAACTGTTTTTT	CASSTTDLREKLFF
TRBV9	few	TRBJ1-3	-	TGTGCCAGCAGACCACAGGACTCTGGAAACACCATATATTTT	CASRPQDSGNTIYF
TRBV5-6	-	TRBJ1-4	TRBD1	TGTGCCAGCAGTCGCACCGGGACAGGGGTTAATGAAAAACTGTTTTTT	CASSRTGTGVNEKLFF
TRBV7-9	-	TRBJ2-3	-	TGTGCCAGCAGCTTAGACCAACTAGGAGATACGCAGTATTTT	CASSLDQLGDTQYF
TRBV6-4	-	TRBJ1-2	TRBD1	TGTGCCAGCCGCGCCGGCCCGGGACAGGGGGCTTCGCGCGGCTACACCTTC	CASRAGPGQGASRGYTF
TRBV6-5	-	TRBJ2-2	TRBD2	TGTGCCAGCAGAGGACTAGCGGGAGTCTCCGGGGAGCTGTTTTTT	CASRGLAGVSGELFF
TRBV6-2/TRBV6-3	-	TRBJ1-1	TRBD1	TGTGCCAGCAGTTCACAGGGGGTCGGGAACACTGAAGCTTTCTTT	CASSSQGVGNTEAFF
TRBV12-3/TRBV12-4	-	TRBJ1-6	TRBD1	TGTGCCAGCAGTCGCAGGGGGTCACCCCTCCACTTT	CASSRRGSPLHF
TRBV28	-	TRBJ2-7	-	TGTGCCAGCAGTTTAAGGGGCGAGCAGTACTTC	CASSLRGEQYF
TRBV19	-	TRBJ1-5	TRBD1	TGTGCCAGTAGTACACACAGGGGTTACAATCAGCCCCAGCATTTT	CASSTHRGYNQPQHF
TRBV3-1/TRBV3-2	-	TRBJ1-3	-	TGTGCCAGCACCCGGGGGTATGGTGGAAACACCATATATTTT	CASTRGYGGNTIYF
TRBV19	-	TRBJ2-5	TRBD1	TGTGCCAGTAGGGACAGGGGGCGAGAGACCCAGTACTTC	CASRDRGRETQYF
TRBV30	-	TRBJ2-1	TRBD2	TGTGCATTTAAGCTAGCGGAGTCCTACAATGAGCAGTTCTTC	CAFKLAESYNEQFF
TRBV5-1	-	TRBJ2-5	-	TGCGCCAGCAGCTTGATTGCCGAGCAAGAGACCCAGTACTTC	CASSLIAEQETQYF
TRBV5-1	-	TRBJ2-5	-	TGCGCCAGCAGCTCCCCCAGGTCCGAAGAAGAGACCCAGTACTTC	CASSSPRSEEETQYF
TRBV30	-	TRBJ2-5	TRBD2	TGTGCCGGGGGGGGTCAGCGTGGGGAGACCCAGTACTTC	CAGGGQRGETQYF
TRBV6-6	-	TRBJ1-5	TRBD1	TGTGCCAGCAGTCCTCACGGACAGGGGGCTTATAGCAATCAGCCCCAGCATTTT	CASSPHGQGAYSNQPQHF
TRBV19	-	TRBJ1-2	-	TGTGCCAGTAGTGGGGACTTCTATGGCTACACCTTC	CASSGDFYGYTF
TRBV6-1	-	TRBJ2-5	TRBD1	TGTGCCAGCAGTGAAGCGAACAGGGGGCTGCGGGAGACCCAGTACTTC	CASSEANRGLRETQYF
TRBV7-9	once	TRBJ2-5	-	TGTGCCAGCAGCTTTAAAGAGACCCAGTACTTC	CASSFKETQYF
TRBV2	-	TRBJ2-6	-	TGTGCCAGCACTGGACTGAACTCTGGGGCCAACGTCCTGACTTTC	CASTGLNSGANVLTF
TRBV12-3/TRBV12-4	-	TRBJ1-1	-	TGTGCCAGCAGCTCTAACACTGAAGCTTTCTTT	CASSSNTEAFF
TRBV24-1	-	TRBJ1-1	-	TGTGCCACCAGTGATTCGAGGGAGAACACTGAAGCTTTCTTT	CATSDSRENTEAFF
TRBV15	-	TRBJ2-1	TRBD2	TGTGCCACCAGCAGAGCGGGACTAGCGGGGGGCCTGCGCGAGGACAATGAGCAGTTCTTC	CATSRAGLAGGLREDNEQFF
TRBV5-5	-	TRBJ1-5	-	TGTGCCAGCAGCTTGGCCGGACAGAGCCAGCCCCAGCATTTT	CASSLAGQSQPQHF
TRBV19	-	TRBJ2-1	-	TGTGCCAGTAGTATACTAGTTGGCATACGAAATGAGCAGTTCTTC	CASSILVGIRNEQFF
TRBV4-2	-	TRBJ2-1	-	TGTGCCAGCAGCCAGACAGACAGATACAATGAGCAGTTCTTC	CASSQTDRYNEQFF
TRBV5-1	-	TRBJ2-1	TRBD1	TGCGCCAGCAGCTTGGCAGGACAGGGCGTCAATGAGCAGTTCTTC	CASSLAGQGVNEQFF
TRBV5-1	once	TRBJ1-6	-	TGCGCCAGCAGCTTGGAGGGGGTTACTTCACCCCTCCACTTT	CASSLEGVTSPLHF
TRBV6-5	-	TRBJ2-5	TRBD2	TGTGCCAGCAAAACGGGAGGGTTTGAAGAGACCCAGTACTTC	CASKTGGFEETQYF
TRBV3-1/TRBV3-2	-	TRBJ2-3	TRBD1	TGTGCCAGCAGCCAACCGACAGGGGAGGTCACAGATACGCAGTATTTT	CASSQPTGEVTDTQYF
TRBV19	-	TRBJ1-1	TRBD1	TGTGCCAGTAGTCCTCGGGACAGGAGGACTGAAGCTTTCTTT	CASSPRDRRTEAFF
TRBV6-1	few	TRBJ2-1	-	TGTGCCAGCAGTGAAGCAGGGGGCTACAATGAGCAGTTCTTC	CASSEAGGYNEQFF
TRBV5-5	-	TRBJ1-1	TRBD1	TGTGCCAGCAGCTTTTTAACAGGGGCCAGCACAAACACTGAAGCTTTCTTT	CASSFLTGASTNTEAFF
TRBV27	few	TRBJ2-7	-	TGTGCCAGCAGTTTATGGTCAGAGGGAACTTACGAGCAGTACTTC	CASSLWSEGTYEQYF
TRBV5-6	-	TRBJ2-7	TRBD2	TGTGTAATCAGCGGGATGGGAGAGCAGTACTTC	CVISGMGEQYF